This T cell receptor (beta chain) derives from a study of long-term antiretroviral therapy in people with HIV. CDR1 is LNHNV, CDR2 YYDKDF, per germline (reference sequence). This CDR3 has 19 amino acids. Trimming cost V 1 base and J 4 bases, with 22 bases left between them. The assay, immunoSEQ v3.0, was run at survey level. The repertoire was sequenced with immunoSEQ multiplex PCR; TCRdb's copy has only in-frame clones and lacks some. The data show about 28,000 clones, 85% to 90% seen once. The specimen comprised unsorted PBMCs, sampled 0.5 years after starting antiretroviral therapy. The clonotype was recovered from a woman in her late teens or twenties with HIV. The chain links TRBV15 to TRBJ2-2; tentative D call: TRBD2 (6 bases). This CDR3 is CATSRVEGAGPRGTGELFF. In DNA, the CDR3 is TGTGCCACCAGCAGAGTGGAAGGGGCGGGACCCCGGGGCACCGGGGAGCTGTTTTTT.